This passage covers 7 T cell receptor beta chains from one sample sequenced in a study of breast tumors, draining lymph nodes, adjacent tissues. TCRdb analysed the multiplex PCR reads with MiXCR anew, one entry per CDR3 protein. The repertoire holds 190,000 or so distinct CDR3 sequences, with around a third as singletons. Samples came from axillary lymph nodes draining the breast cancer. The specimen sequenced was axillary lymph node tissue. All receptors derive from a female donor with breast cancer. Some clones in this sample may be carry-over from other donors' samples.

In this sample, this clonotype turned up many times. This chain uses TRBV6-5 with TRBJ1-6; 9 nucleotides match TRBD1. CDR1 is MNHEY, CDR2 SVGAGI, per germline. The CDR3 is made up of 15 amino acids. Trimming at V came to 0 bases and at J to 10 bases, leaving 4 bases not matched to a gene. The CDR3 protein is CASSYSQGARSPLHF. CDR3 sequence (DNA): TGTGCCAGCAGTTACTCACAGGGGGCAAGATCACCCCTCCACTTT.

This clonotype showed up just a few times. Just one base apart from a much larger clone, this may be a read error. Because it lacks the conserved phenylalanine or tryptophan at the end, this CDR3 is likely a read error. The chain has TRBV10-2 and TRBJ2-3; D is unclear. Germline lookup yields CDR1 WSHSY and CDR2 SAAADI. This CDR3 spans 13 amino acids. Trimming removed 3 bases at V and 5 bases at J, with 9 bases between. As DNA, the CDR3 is TGCGCCAGCAGTGACCCGACCGGAGATACGCAGTATCTT. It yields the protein CASSDPTGDTQYL.

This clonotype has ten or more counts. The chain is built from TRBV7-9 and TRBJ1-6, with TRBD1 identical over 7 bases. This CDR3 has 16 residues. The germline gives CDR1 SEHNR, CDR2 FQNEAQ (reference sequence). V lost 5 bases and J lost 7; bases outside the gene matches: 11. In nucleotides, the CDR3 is TGTGCCAGCAGCCCTAGAGGGACAGCTACAAATTCACCCCTCCACTTT. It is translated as CASSPRGTATNSPLHF.

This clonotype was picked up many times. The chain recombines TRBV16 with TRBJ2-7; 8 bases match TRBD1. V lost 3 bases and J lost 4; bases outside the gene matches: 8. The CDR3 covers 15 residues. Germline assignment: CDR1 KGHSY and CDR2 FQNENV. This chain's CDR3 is CASSHQQGVNYEQYF. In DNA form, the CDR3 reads TGTGCCAGCAGCCACCAACAGGGGGTTAATTACGAGCAGTACTTC.

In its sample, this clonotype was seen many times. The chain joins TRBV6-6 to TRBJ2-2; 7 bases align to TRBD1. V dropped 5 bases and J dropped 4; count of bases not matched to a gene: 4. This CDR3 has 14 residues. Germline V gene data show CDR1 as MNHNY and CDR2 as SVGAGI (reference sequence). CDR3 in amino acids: CASSTGVFTGELFF. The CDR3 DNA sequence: TGTGCCAGCAGTACAGGGGTCTTCACCGGGGAGCTGTTTTTT.

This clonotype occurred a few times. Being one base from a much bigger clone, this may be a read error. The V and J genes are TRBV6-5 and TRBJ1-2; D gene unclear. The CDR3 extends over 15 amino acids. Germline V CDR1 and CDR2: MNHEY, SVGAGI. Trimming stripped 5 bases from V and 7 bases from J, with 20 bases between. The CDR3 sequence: CASSHARGRVLGYTF. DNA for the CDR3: TGTGCCAGCAGTCATGCAAGAGGAAGGGTACTTGGCTACACCTTC.

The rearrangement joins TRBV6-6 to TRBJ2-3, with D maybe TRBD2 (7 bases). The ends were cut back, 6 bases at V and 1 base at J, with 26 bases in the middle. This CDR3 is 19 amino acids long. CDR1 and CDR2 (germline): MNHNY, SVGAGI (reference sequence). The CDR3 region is CASSQSGGGGGRRTDTQYF. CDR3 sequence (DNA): TGTGCCAGCAGCCAAAGTGGAGGGGGGGGGGGCCGACGCACAGATACGCAGTATTTT.